A single sample is the source of the 30 T cell receptor beta chains below, sequenced in a study of T cells after posttransplantation cyclophosphamide (dated by TCRdb to about 2016). The library was prepared using the immunoSEQ multiplex PCR assay. As stored in TCRdb, this immuneACCESS dataset retains in-frame rearrangements with V and J assigned. A fraction of the clones does not appear; measured against another copy, unresolved V genes explain less than half of the discrepancy, and the remainder lacks a known reason. The sample contains 45,000 or so clones, about 91% of them found a single time. Roughly 2.9% of the sample lies in the top ten. Sequenced material: PBMCs. The receptors originated from a woman between 50 and 59 years old in good health and a related stem cell transplant donor.

A remark on this clone: One end of the junction is discordant with germline, which a read error may explain. This sample includes further DNA sequences coding for the same CDR3. The chain joins TRBV2 to TRBJ1-6; 8 bases are a match to TRBD1. Germline V gene lookup returns CDR1 SNHLY and CDR2 FYNNEI. The CDR3 loop spans 15 amino acids. The CDR3: CASSRTGRFNSPLHF. In nucleotides, the CDR3 is TGTGCCAGCAGTAGGACAGGGAGGTTCAATTCCCCCCTCCACTTT.

The sample holds one count of this clone. This chain links TRBV5-1 with TRBJ2-2; no firm D call. The germline V gene encodes CDR1 SGHRS and CDR2 YFSETQ. The CDR3 loop spans 15 amino acids. Between the trimmed V and J ends, which lost 6 bases and 5 bases, there was a span of 17 bases. The chain's CDR3 is CASTPTTLDTGELFF. CDR3 bases: TGCGCCAGCACTCCGACCACCCTAGATACCGGGGAGCTGTTTTTT.

V and J are TRBV5-5 and TRBJ2-1; D unresolved. The CDR3 length is 11 residues. V was pared by 4 bases and J by 7 bases, with 6 bases between. Germline V lookup: CDR1 SGHKS, CDR2 YYEKEE (reference sequence). CDR3 sequence: CASSLTNEQFF. In DNA form, the CDR3 reads TGTGCCAGCAGCCTGACTAATGAGCAGTTCTTC.

The chain has TRBV7-9 and TRBJ2-3; 7 nucleotides agree with TRBD2. CDR1 is SEHNR, CDR2 FQNEAQ, per germline (reference sequence). Trimming removed 2 bases from V and 6 bases from J; junction bases left unmatched: 5. There are 14 residues in the CDR3. The CDR3 coding sequence is TGTGCCAGCAGCTTAAGCGGGACCATGGATACGCAGTATTTT. This codes for CASSLSGTMDTQYF.

In the case of this clone: The junction and the germline gene differ at one end; a read error may be behind it. The same CDR3 can be traced to other DNA sequences in this sample. V usage is TRBV29-1 and J usage is TRBJ2-5; 9 nucleotides agree with TRBD2. The CDR3 has 14 residues. Germline V gives CDR1 SQVTM, CDR2 ANQGSEA. CDR3: CSVGASGDQRTQYF. The CDR3, as DNA: TGCAGTGTTGGGGCTAGCGGGGACCAAAGGACCCAGTACTTC.

J is TRBJ2-7 and V is TRBV7-9, with 9 bases matching TRBD2. The CDR3 runs 14 residues. V was clipped by 2 bases and J by 6 bases; unmatched bases: 5. Germline assignment: CDR1 SEHNR and CDR2 FQNEAQ (reference sequence). In nucleotides, the CDR3 is TGTGCCAGCAGCTTACCGGGACTAGCCACCGAGCAGTACTTC. As protein: CASSLPGLATEQYF.

The V call is TRBV5-4, the J call TRBJ2-7, with 11 bases fitting TRBD1. V shed 3 bases and J 6 bases; nucleotides not matched to a gene: 2. Germline-derived CDR1 and CDR2 are SGHNT and YYREEE (reference sequence). The CDR3 contains 13 residues. CDR3 nucleotides: TGTGCCAGCAGCTGGGGACAGGGGGGCGAGCAGTACTTC. Its protein is CASSWGQGGEQYF.

The rearrangement joins TRBV28 to TRBJ1-5, with TRBD1 matching 11 bases. Per germline, CDR1 MDHEN and CDR2 SYDVKM. Trimming at V came to 10 bases and at J to 7 bases, leaving 24 bases not matched to a gene. The CDR3 is 19 amino acids. The CDR3 reads CATTFPTGTGGLSWQPQHF. The CDR3, as DNA: TGTGCCACCACTTTTCCAACCGGGACAGGGGGACTGAGCTGGCAGCCCCAGCATTTT.

The V call is TRBV28, the J call TRBJ2-7; 7 bases agree with TRBD2. The CDR3 loop spans 16 amino acids. Trimming cost V 5 bases and J 2 bases; bases outside gene matches: 12. Germline CDR1 MDHEN, CDR2 SYDVKM. DNA for the CDR3: TGTGCCAGCAGTCCCCCAGGGCTAGCGGATACCTACGAGCAGTACTTC. The encoded protein is CASSPPGLADTYEQYF. Full variable domain (remainder filled in from reference TRBV28 and TRBJ2-7): DVKVTQSSRYLVKRTGEKVFLECVQDMDHENMFWYRQDPGLGLRLIYFSYDVKMKEKGDIPEGYSVSREKKERFSLILESASTNQTSMYLCASSPPGLADTYEQYFGPGTRLTVT.

The rearrangement joins TRBV6-1 to TRBJ1-1; D gene uncertain. Trimming pared 3 bases from V and 1 base from J, leaving 9 bases between. CDR1 is MNHNS and CDR2 is SASEGT in the germline V gene. This CDR3 region has 14 residues. The CDR3 DNA reads as TGTGCCAGCAGTGAGAGGGAGGGGAACACTGAAGCTTTCTTT. Residues: CASSEREGNTEAFF.

This clone was seen a few times. This chain links TRBV2 with TRBJ1-4, with D maybe TRBD1 (6 bases). The CDR3 has 15 amino acids. Germline loops: CDR1 SNHLY, CDR2 FYNNEI. V was shortened by 4 bases and J by 8 bases, with 17 bases between the two germline ends. This CDR3 reads CASSGPRGAGEKLFF. DNA of the CDR3: TGTGCCAGCAGTGGGCCCCGGGGGGCCGGAGAAAAACTGTTTTTT.

This clone was counted a single time. The chain carries TRBV18 and TRBJ2-7, with 7 bases fitting TRBD2. V lost 3 bases to trimming and J lost 6 bases; unmatched junction nucleotides: 14. The CDR3 is 16 amino acids. The germline V gene encodes CDR1 KGHSH and CDR2 LQKENI. CDR3 DNA sequence: TGTGCCAGCTCACCGAACATTGGGGCGGGAGAATCCGAGCAGTACTTC. This gives the protein CASSPNIGAGESEQYF.

V and J are TRBV30 and TRBJ2-7, with D tentatively TRBD2 (6 bases). Trimming removed 0 bases at V and 2 bases at J, with 14 bases between. Per germline, CDR1 GTSNPN and CDR2 SVGIG (reference sequence). The CDR3 is 15 amino acids. CDR3 loop: CAWSVLGTGTYEQYF. CDR3 DNA sequence: TGTGCCTGGAGTGTACTGGGGACTGGTACCTACGAGCAGTACTTC.

The chain has TRBV7-9 and TRBJ1-2; D is ambiguous. Germline CDR1 reads SEHNR; CDR2 reads FQNEAQ (reference sequence). Trimming removed 2 bases at V and 6 bases at J, with 13 bases between. This CDR3 has 14 residues. CDR3 sequence reads: CASSLTQTTNGYTF. CDR3 coding DNA: TGTGCCAGCAGCTTAACACAGACCACCAATGGCTACACCTTC. Supplemented by reference TRBV7-9 and TRBJ1-2, the full variable domain reads DTGVSQNPRHKITKRGQNVTFRCDPISEHNRLYWYRQTLGQGPEFLTYFQNEAQLEKSRLLSDRFSAERPKGSFSTLEIQRTEQGDSAMYLCASSLTQTTNGYTFGSGTRLTVV.

The chain joins TRBV27 to TRBJ1-1; D is unclear. Germline V lookup: CDR1 MNHEY, CDR2 SMNVEV (reference sequence). The CDR3 totals 13 residues. V was shortened by 2 bases and J by 1 base, with 5 bases between the two germline ends. CDR3 coding DNA: TGTGCCAGCAGTTTAAACTCGAACACTGAAGCTTTCTTT. It is translated as CASSLNSNTEAFF.

The rearrangement joins TRBV5-1 to TRBJ1-6; TRBD1 matches 8 bases. The V gene end was trimmed by 4 bases and the J gene end by 0 bases; junction bases not matched to a gene: 21. Per the germline V gene, CDR1 is SGHRS and CDR2 is YFSETQ. The CDR3 length is 22 residues. CDR3 nucleotide sequence: TGCGCCAGCAGCGACCAGCCACAGGGGGATCCGAGTAGGAGCTCCTATAATTCACCCCTCCACTTT. Amino acid sequence: CASSDQPQGDPSRSSYNSPLHF.

J is TRBJ2-1 and V is TRBV29-1; 9 positions agree with TRBD2. CDR3 length equals 15 residues. Germline loops: CDR1 SQVTM, CDR2 ANQGSEA. V shed 0 bases and J 7 bases; nucleotides not matched to a gene: 7. The CDR3 loop is CSVEEGTSSGNEQFF. The CDR3 DNA is TGCAGCGTTGAAGAAGGGACTAGCAGCGGGAATGAGCAGTTCTTC.

This clone showed up just a few times. V is TRBV11-2 and J is TRBJ1-1; D ambiguous. Germline V gene lookup returns CDR1 SGHAT and CDR2 FQNNGV. The CDR3 length is 14 residues. The ends were cut back, 1 base at V and 3 bases at J, with 9 bases in the middle. In DNA form, the CDR3 reads TGTGCCAGCAGCTTAGCGTGGGGAGACACTGAAGCTTTCTTT. It translates to CASSLAWGDTEAFF.

In the case of this clone: Other DNA sequences from this sample encode an identical CDR3 as well. This sequence joins TRBV6-5 and TRBJ1-6; 7 bases agree with TRBD1. V was clipped by 7 bases and J by 7 bases; unmatched bases: 4. Germline V lookup: CDR1 MNHEY, CDR2 SVGAGI. CDR3 length: 13 residues. The CDR3 region is CASMTGQNSPLHF. The CDR3, as DNA: TGTGCCAGCATGACAGGGCAAAATTCACCCCTCCACTTT.

The rearrangement uses TRBV13 and TRBJ1-1; the D gene is possibly TRBD1 (6 bases). Germline V gene data show CDR1 as PRHDT and CDR2 as FYEKMQ (reference sequence). The CDR3 has 14 residues. The ends were cut back, 4 bases at V and 8 bases at J, with 17 bases in the middle. CDR3 loop: CASSSYSYREEAFF. CDR3 nucleotides: TGTGCCAGCAGCTCCTACTCCTACAGGGAAGAAGCTTTCTTT.

J is TRBJ1-3 and V is TRBV6-5; TRBD1 matches 7 bases. With V trimmed by 6 bases and J by 0 bases, 2 bases remained unmatched. Germline CDR1 and CDR2: MNHEY and SVGAGI. The CDR3 extends over 14 amino acids. The CDR3 is CASRTGTSGNTIYF. The CDR3 region has the DNA TGTGCCAGCAGGACAGGGACCTCTGGAAACACCATATATTTT.

The J gene is TRBJ2-1, the V gene TRBV4-1, with 7 nucleotides matching TRBD1. Germline V gene sequence: CDR1 MGHRA, CDR2 YSYEKL. The CDR3 extends over 11 amino acids. Trimming cost V 4 bases and J 14 bases; bases outside gene matches: 5. The CDR3 DNA is TGCGCCAGCAGCCTCCGGGACAGAGAGTTCTTC. Translating gives CASSLRDREFF.

J is TRBJ1-2 and V is TRBV9; a weak D match, TRBD1 (5 bases). The CDR3 runs to 13 residues. Germline CDR1 is SGDLS and CDR2 is YYNGEE. Trimming left V 4 bases short and J 4 bases short, with 11 bases between. CDR3 region: CASSQTESYGYTF. The DNA of the CDR3 is TGTGCCAGCAGCCAGACAGAATCCTATGGCTACACCTTC.

The chain uses TRBV2 and TRBJ1-2, with 7 bases identical to TRBD1. CDR3 length: 14 residues. Losses at the gene ends were 6 bases for V and 4 bases for J; bases not matched to a gene: 8. The V gene's germline CDR1 is SNHLY and CDR2 FYNNEI. The CDR3 spells CASRDTGTVYGYTF. Here the CDR3 DNA reads TGTGCCAGCAGGGATACCGGGACAGTCTATGGCTACACCTTC.

The chain uses TRBV7-2 and TRBJ1-1, with unresolved D. There are 13 residues in the CDR3. V was pared by 3 bases and J by 5 bases, with 10 bases between. Per the germline V gene, CDR1 is SGHTA and CDR2 is FQGNSA. CDR3 residues: CASSLWVRTEAFF. CDR3 DNA: TGTGCCAGCAGCTTGTGGGTGAGGACTGAAGCTTTCTTT.

The chain uses TRBV4-1 and TRBJ2-1, with 8 positions matching TRBD2. The J segment lost 7 bases and the V segment lost 3 bases, leaving 2 bases of the junction unmatched. This CDR3 spans 13 amino acids. Germline CDR1 is MGHRA and CDR2 is YSYEKL. The CDR3 sequence: CASSQGLGNEQFF. The CDR3 DNA is TGCGCCAGCAGCCAGGGACTAGGGAATGAGCAGTTCTTC.

The genes are TRBV7-2 and TRBJ1-5; tentatively, D is TRBD1 (5 bases). V lost 5 bases and J lost 3, with 11 bases in between. The CDR3 spans 14 residues. Germline V gene lookup returns CDR1 SGHTA and CDR2 FQGNSA. CDR3 protein: CASSPDRHNQPQHF. CDR3 DNA: TGTGCCAGCAGCCCAGACAGACACAATCAGCCCCAGCATTTT.

This sequence joins TRBV19 and TRBJ1-6; the D gene is possibly TRBD1 (6 bases). The CDR3 consists of 15 residues. CDR1 is LNHDA and CDR2 is SQIVND in the germline V gene (reference sequence). Trimming removed 3 bases from V and 6 bases from J, with 12 bases in between. In DNA form, the CDR3 reads TGTGCCAGTAGTATCCTACAGGGAACTAATTCACCCCTCCACTTT. The encoded protein is CASSILQGTNSPLHF.

This rearrangement joins TRBV5-4 to TRBJ2-7, with TRBD2 matching over 9 bases. After removal of 4 bases from V and 3 bases from J, the junction contained 14 bases not matched to a gene. The germline V gene has CDR1 SGHNT and CDR2 YYREEE (reference sequence). This CDR3 has 17 residues. The CDR3 reads CASSPVGPSGVLYEQYF. CDR3 nucleotide sequence: TGTGCCAGCAGCCCGGTTGGACCTAGCGGGGTACTCTACGAGCAGTACTTC.

V usage is TRBV7-9 and J usage is TRBJ2-4, with 12 bases that match TRBD2. Germline V gene sequence: CDR1 SEHNR, CDR2 FQNEAQ (reference sequence). The trim removed 1 base at V and 7 bases at J, leaving 5 bases unmatched. The CDR3 runs 16 residues. The CDR3 spells CASSLGASGRANIQYF. CDR3 nucleotides: TGTGCCAGCAGCTTAGGGGCTAGCGGGAGGGCGAACATTCAGTACTTC.